The clone carrying this TCR beta chain was counted only a few times. Its antigen is unknown. The data derive from a study of T cells in Graves' hyperthyroidism and ophthalmopathy. Overall study findings and caveats: Most expanded thyroid clonotypes above 0.001 also appeared in blood.

RNA transcripts were the template for amplifying TCR beta CDR3 regions. HTBI primers were employed in a first-round RT-PCR of the TCR CDR3. TCRdb reprocessed the multiplex PCR reads via MiXCR and lists one record per CDR3 protein. The sample yields hundreds of thousands of distinct CDR3 sequences, around 16% seen once. This CDR3 contains 15 residues. The germline CDR1 and CDR2 sequences are LGHNA and YNFKEQ. Trimming took 2 bases from V and 12 from J; bases not matched to a gene: 5. Patients were excluded for uncontrolled infection, other autoimmune disease, pregnancy or lactation. The receptor's source is a man aged 40-55 years with Graves' hyperthyroidism. Sample: blood. V is TRBV4-2 and J is TRBJ2-1; the match to TRBD2 covers 15 bases. CDR3 residues: CASSQRTSGGVGQFF. For the CDR3, the DNA is TGTGCCAGCAGCCAACGGACTAGCGGGGGGGTAGGGCAGTTCTTC.